The T cell receptor beta chain under discussion was sequenced for a study of beta chain features in type 1 diabetes. In the study overall: The patient and healthy donor groups were comparable for age, gender and cell yields.

TCRB transcripts that were expressed got sequenced, as all of the isolated RNA had been reverse transcribed. About 3.57 million reads per sample on average were obtained from naive, central memory and regulatory T cell samples. Sequencing was performed with immunoSEQ multiplex PCR; in TCRdb, only in-frame clones are kept and a portion is missing. The table records almost 350,000 clones, roughly 8.8% of them present only once. Study-level results: TCRB CDR3 length was moderately but significantly reduced in all four CD4+ subsets of Type 1 diabetes patients. The study found fewer insertions and more deletions at VDJ junctions in type 1 diabetes patients.

Every sorted population was more than 95% pure. In regard to this clone: What it binds is not known.

This CDR3 region has 15 residues. V was trimmed by 3 bases and J by 2 bases, leaving 12 bases between them. Per the germline V gene, CDR1 is MNHEY and CDR2 is SMNVEV (reference sequence). The sample consisted of central memory CD4+ T cells from blood. The clonotype originates from a young man with type 1 diabetes. V is TRBV27 and J is TRBJ2-3; D unresolved. This CDR3 is CASSFNLVNTDTQYF. The CDR3 DNA is TGTGCCAGCAGTTTTAATCTCGTAAACACAGATACGCAGTATTTT.